These 8 T cell receptor beta chains originate from one sample sequenced in a study of shared clonotypes between healthy human individuals. Produced via immunoSEQ multiplex PCR; TCRdb's table is partial and in-frame only. The sample lists about a million clones; roughly 80% were seen once. Input material: memory CD4+ T cells from PBMCs. Subset here: CD45RA-negative fraction. Receptors were obtained from a man aged 18 to 30 in good health. Some clones in this sample may be carry-over from other donors' samples.

This clone was picked up one time. J is TRBJ1-1 and V is TRBV11-2; maybe TRBD1 (5 bases). The length of the CDR3 is 14 residues. Trimming pared 1 base from V and 3 bases from J, leaving 9 bases between. Germline CDR1 is SGHAT and CDR2 is FQNNGV. Written as DNA, the CDR3 is TGTGCCAGCAGCTTAGCGGTGGGGGACACTGAAGCTTTCTTT. Protein: CASSLAVGDTEAFF.

The chain combines TRBV29-1 with TRBJ1-2; tentative D call: TRBD1 (6 bases). Trimming left V 0 bases short and J 0 bases short, with 8 bases between. Germline lookup yields CDR1 SQVTM and CDR2 ANQGSEA. CDR3 length equals 14 residues. This CDR3 is CSVEDRGPNYGYTF. In DNA form, the CDR3 reads TGCAGCGTTGAAGACAGGGGCCCTAACTATGGCTACACCTTC.

The chain couples TRBV7-2 to TRBJ2-7, with TRBD2 identical over 10 bases. The CDR3 is 16 residues long. Germline loops: CDR1 SGHTA, CDR2 FQGNSA. The junction had 8 bases not matched to a gene; V was cut back by 1 base and J by 5 bases. This CDR3 reads CASSLGGSGRQNEQYF. CDR3 DNA: TGTGCCAGCAGCTTAGGTGGTAGCGGGAGGCAGAACGAGCAGTACTTC.

The V and J genes are TRBV12-2 and TRBJ2-2; the tabulated D call, TRBD2, remains unverified against the DNA. TRBV12-2 is a pseudogene. CDR3 length equals 18 residues. DNA of the CDR3: TGTGCAAGTCGCTCTAACATAGTTAGCAGTGGGAACACCGGGGAGCTGTTTTTT. It yields the protein CASRSNIVSSGNTGELFF.

The chain has TRBV19 and TRBJ2-7; D gene uncertain. Germline V gives CDR1 LNHDA, CDR2 SQIVND (reference sequence). V was trimmed by 1 base and J by 3 bases, leaving 4 bases between them. The CDR3 contains 12 residues. The chain's CDR3 is CASSIGRYEQYF. DNA of the CDR3: TGTGCCAGTAGTATAGGTCGCTACGAGCAGTACTTC.

This clone has just one count. At the DNA level, this CDR3 is encoded by other sequences in the same sample as well. V usage is TRBV28 and J usage is TRBJ2-3; no firm D call. Germline V lookup: CDR1 MDHEN, CDR2 SYDVKM. With 3 bases removed from V and 0 bases from J, the gap between germline ends came to 4 bases. The CDR3 contains 13 residues. The CDR3 region is CASSLGSTDTQYF. The CDR3 DNA reads TGTGCCAGCAGTTTGGGGAGCACAGATACGCAGTATTTT.

Concerning this clone: One junction end does not reproduce the germline sequence, and a read error may be involved. The chain is built from TRBV28 and TRBJ2-5; D is ambiguous. There are 14 residues in the CDR3. The V gene's germline CDR1 is MDHEN and CDR2 SYDVKM. Here the CDR3 reads CASSRPGTQETQYF. DNA for the CDR3: TGTGCCAGCAGTCGCCCTGGCACCCAAGAGACCCAATACTTC. The variable domain in full, with the rest retrieved from reference TRBV28 and TRBJ2-5, is DVKVTQSSRYLVKRTGEKVFLECVQDMDHENMFWYRQDPGLGLRLIYFSYDVKMKEKGDIPEGYSVSREKKERFSLILESASTNQTSMYLCASSRPGTQETQYFGPGTRLLVL.

Worth noting for this clone: One end of the junction does not line up with germline, which may come from a read error. The CDR3 loop is CASTSDGTDNCGYTF. DNA for the CDR3: TGTGCCAGCACCTCAGACGGGACCGACAACTGTGGCTACACCTTC. The chain has TRBV6-1 and TRBJ1-2, with D tentatively TRBD1 (5 bases). Germline V gives CDR1 MNHNS, CDR2 SASEGT. The CDR3 runs to 15 residues.